These 30 T cell receptor beta chains share one sample of origin, sequenced in a study of shared clonotypes between healthy human individuals. The table came from immunoSEQ multiplex PCR; TCRdb's copy has only in-frame clones and leaves some out. The sample contains more than 400,000 clones, 70% to 80% of which appear only once. The sample was PBMCs. These receptors were taken from a woman in her 40s in good health. Some clones in this sample may be carry-over from other donors' samples.

The chain recombines TRBV11-2 with TRBJ1-2; the match to TRBD1 covers 10 bases. The CDR3 runs to 18 residues. Germline lookup yields CDR1 SGHAT and CDR2 FQNNGV. V lost 5 bases to trimming and J lost 1 base; unmatched junction nucleotides: 13. The CDR3 region has the DNA TGTGCCAGCAGCCTCTCATCCGGGACAGGGGCACATAACTATGGCTACACCTTC. Amino acid sequence: CASSLSSGTGAHNYGYTF.

The chain couples TRBV28 to TRBJ1-5; 7 bases match TRBD1. Germline loops: CDR1 MDHEN, CDR2 SYDVKM. This CDR3 has 14 residues. V gave up 6 bases and J gave up 4 bases; unmatched junction bases: 6. The CDR3 coding sequence is TGTGCCAGCAGCCAACAGGGGATGAATCAGCCCCAGCATTTT. It codes for CASSQQGMNQPQHF.

The J gene is TRBJ1-4, the V gene TRBV25-1; TRBD1 matches at 9 bases. The CDR3 extends over 17 amino acids. Germline assignment: CDR1 MGHDK and CDR2 SYGVNS. Trimming took 0 bases from V and 7 from J; bases not matched to a gene: 9. Written as DNA, the CDR3 is TGTGCCAGCAGTGAATACTCCTTGGACAGGGGCGGTGAAAAACTGTTTTTT. Amino acid sequence: CASSEYSLDRGGEKLFF.

This sequence joins TRBV18 and TRBJ1-2; D is unclear. Germline lookup yields CDR1 KGHSH and CDR2 LQKENI. This CDR3 has 14 amino acids. Trimming shortened V by 0 bases and J by 8 bases, and 13 bases separated the two germline ends. As DNA, the CDR3 is TGTGCCAGCTCACCACCCGCTAATGTCGGGGGCTACACCTTC. Translating it yields CASSPPANVGGYTF.

The chain joins TRBV4-2 to TRBJ2-7; D gene ambiguous. Germline V gives CDR1 LGHNA, CDR2 YNFKEQ. The CDR3 spans 16 residues. The V end was cut by 0 bases, the J end by 3 bases, with 15 bases between. Written as DNA, the CDR3 is TGTGCCAGCAGCCAAGAAAAGGCCGAGTCGGTCTACGAGCAGTACTTC. Residues: CASSQEKAESVYEQYF.

This clone came up many times. The sample has other DNA sequences that encode this CDR3 too. The chain is built from TRBV28 and TRBJ1-5; 7 bases are a match to TRBD1. Trimming took 6 bases from V and 5 from J; bases not matched to a gene: 10. The CDR3 loop spans 15 amino acids. From germline, CDR1 is MDHEN and CDR2 SYDVKM. Written as DNA, the CDR3 is TGTGCCAGCAGCAGAATCAGGGGGACTTATCAGCCCCAGCATTTT. This encodes CASSRIRGTYQPQHF.

The rearrangement links TRBV7-8 to TRBJ2-3; D not resolved. V lost 5 bases to trimming and J lost 0 bases, with 12 bases between them. CDR1 and CDR2 (germline): SGHVS, FQNEAQ. The length of the CDR3 is 15 residues. CDR3 sequence: CASSVHVGSTDTQYF. Here the CDR3 DNA reads TGTGCCAGCAGCGTACACGTCGGGAGCACAGATACGCAGTATTTT.

The chain carries TRBV6-1 and TRBJ1-3; D remains ambiguous. The CDR3 contains 16 residues. With 4 bases removed from V and 4 bases from J, the gap between germline ends came to 17 bases. The germline V gene encodes CDR1 MNHNS and CDR2 SASEGT. CDR3 bases: TGTGCCAGCAGTGGAGTTTACGGTGGGCTGGGAAACACCATATATTTT. Translation gives CASSGVYGGLGNTIYF.

This sequence joins TRBV7-3 and TRBJ2-1; 9 bases map to TRBD2. CDR1 is SGHTA and CDR2 is FQGTGA in the germline V gene. J gave up 8 bases and V 4 bases, and 12 bases lay outside the gene matches. This CDR3 contains 16 residues. The CDR3 loop is CASSWTSAGGWDEQFF. CDR3 bases: TGTGCCAGCAGCTGGACTAGCGCGGGCGGATGGGATGAGCAGTTCTTC.

The rearrangement links TRBV7-4 to TRBJ2-6, with a possible D match to TRBD2 (5 bases). Deletions cut 5 bases from V and 5 bases from J, with 22 bases between. CDR1 is SGHVT, CDR2 SQSDAQ, per germline. The CDR3 runs 18 residues. CDR3: CASSVRSSSQSRANVLTF. The CDR3 DNA reads TGTGCCAGCAGCGTGCGTTCTAGCTCACAAAGTCGGGCCAACGTCCTGACTTTC.

The rearrangement links TRBV6-1 to TRBJ2-2; D perhaps matches TRBD2 (5 bases). V dropped 7 bases and J dropped 7 bases, with 13 bases sitting between them. Germline V gives CDR1 MNHNS, CDR2 SASEGT. The CDR3 length is 13 residues. CDR3 region: CASIGVEGGELFF. The CDR3, as DNA: TGTGCCAGCATTGGGGTAGAGGGCGGGGAGCTGTTTTTT.

The V and J genes are TRBV7-9 and TRBJ1-2; 7 bases fit TRBD1. This CDR3 spans 16 amino acids. After removal of 5 bases from V and 3 bases from J, the junction contained 12 bases not matched to a gene. Germline V CDR1 and CDR2: SEHNR, FQNEAQ (reference sequence). The CDR3, as DNA: TGTGCCAGCAGCCAACAGACAGGGACGATTGACTATGGCTACACCTTC. Its protein is CASSQQTGTIDYGYTF.

With regard to this clone: A far larger clone is one nucleotide away, so this likely arose from a read error. The sample has other DNA sequences that encode this CDR3 too. V is TRBV7-2 and J is TRBJ2-1; D not resolved. Trimming left V 5 bases short and J 0 bases short, with 11 bases between. The CDR3 is made up of 15 amino acids. Germline V CDR1 and CDR2: SGHTA, FQGNSA. CDR3 coding DNA: TGTGCCAGCAGCCTAAATACGGGCTCCTACAATGAGCAGTTCTTC. This codes for CASSLNTGSYNEQFF.

A note on this clone: Other DNA sequences in this sample translate to the same CDR3. This chain links TRBV28 with TRBJ1-5; 9 bases map to TRBD1. The V and J ends lost 6 bases and 6 bases, in that order; junction bases with no gene match: 6. Germline CDR1 is MDHEN and CDR2 is SYDVKM. The CDR3 sequence is 14 residues long. This CDR3 reads CASRPTGGGQPQHF. The DNA for the CDR3 is TGTGCCAGCAGGCCAACAGGGGGCGGTCAGCCCCAGCATTTT.

As concerns this clone: Other DNA sequences of this sample code for an identical CDR3. The chain carries TRBV27 and TRBJ2-3; D gene unclear. Between the trimmed V and J ends, which lost 2 bases and 2 bases, there was a span of 5 bases. The V gene's germline CDR1 is MNHEY and CDR2 SMNVEV (reference sequence). The CDR3 is 13 amino acids. The chain's CDR3 is CASSLLDTDTQYF. The CDR3 DNA is TGTGCCAGCAGTTTACTGGACACAGATACGCAGTATTTT.

The gene calls are TRBV7-2 and TRBJ1-2; a possible D gene is TRBD1 (6 bases). This CDR3 has 16 amino acids. Germline V CDR1 and CDR2: SGHTA, FQGNSA. V dropped 1 base and J dropped 4 bases, with 16 bases sitting between them. The CDR3 loop is CASSLELAGEGYGYTF. In DNA, the CDR3 is TGTGCCAGCAGCTTAGAGTTGGCAGGGGAGGGCTATGGCTACACCTTC.

J is TRBJ2-7 and V is TRBV15; 8 positions agree with TRBD2. Germline CDR1 reads LNHNV; CDR2 reads YYDKDF (reference sequence). The V gene end was trimmed by 5 bases and the J gene end by 2 bases; junction bases not matched to a gene: 8. The CDR3 length is 15 residues. As DNA, the CDR3 is TGTGCCACCAGCGAATCCGGGACTAGGCCCTACGAGCAGTACTTC. It codes for CATSESGTRPYEQYF.

The rearrangement uses TRBV7-2 and TRBJ2-7; no reliable D call. This CDR3 has 13 residues. Germline-derived CDR1 and CDR2 are SGHTA and FQGNSA. V lost 0 bases and J 0 bases, leaving 3 bases between the germline ends. CDR3 region: CASSLASSYEQYF. The CDR3 bases are TGTGCCAGCAGCTTAGCCAGCTCCTACGAGCAGTACTTC.

Worth noting for this clone: A far larger clone is only one base removed, so a read error is likely. The rearrangement uses TRBV5-1 and TRBJ1-2; 7 positions match TRBD1. J gave up 4 bases and V 4 bases, and 10 bases lay outside the gene matches. The V gene's germline CDR1 is SGHRS and CDR2 YFSETQ. This CDR3 is built from 15 residues. CDR3 coding DNA: TGCGCCAGCAGCGCGACAGGGTTGAGGAGCTATGGCTACACCTTC. It translates to CASSATGLRSYGYTF.

V usage is TRBV7-9 and J usage is TRBJ2-1, with 8 bases lining up with TRBD2. Trimming at V came to 4 bases and at J to 9 bases, leaving 11 bases not matched to a gene. The CDR3 loop spans 15 amino acids. CDR1 and CDR2 (germline): SEHNR, FQNEAQ (reference sequence). CDR3 sequence (DNA): TGTGCCAGCAGCTCAATACGCGGGAGGAAGAGTGAGCAGTTCTTC. It encodes CASSSIRGRKSEQFF.

The rearrangement joins TRBV29-1 to TRBJ2-7; unclear D gene. V shed 7 bases and J shed 2 bases, with 12 bases lying between them. The V gene's germline CDR1 is SQVTM and CDR2 ANQGSEA. This CDR3 spans 12 amino acids. CDR3 DNA sequence: TGCAGCGGGGGTTGGGGTCCCTACGAGCAGTACTTC. It is translated as CSGGWGPYEQYF.

The rearrangement joins TRBV7-9 to TRBJ1-1; D unresolved. Deletions cut 1 base from V and 1 base from J, with 10 bases between. CDR1 is SEHNR and CDR2 is FQNEAQ in the germline V gene (reference sequence). The CDR3 loop spans 15 amino acids. This CDR3 is CASSLGGEGNTEAFF. The CDR3 nucleotides are TGTGCCAGCAGCTTAGGCGGGGAAGGGAACACTGAAGCTTTCTTT.

The chain links TRBV10-3 to TRBJ2-7, with D unclear. CDR1 and CDR2 from the germline V gene are ENHRY and SYGVKD. V was shortened by 0 bases and J by 0 bases, with 12 bases between the two germline ends. This CDR3 is built from 16 residues. The CDR3 loop reads CAISESGKGSSYEQYF. CDR3 nucleotide sequence: TGTGCCATCAGTGAGTCGGGGAAGGGAAGCTCCTACGAGCAGTACTTC.

This chain joins TRBV7-2 and TRBJ2-5, with a possible D match to TRBD1 (6 bases). V was cut by 4 bases and J by 5 bases, with 11 bases left in between. CDR1 is SGHTA and CDR2 is FQGNSA in the germline V gene. This CDR3 contains 13 residues. CDR3: CASSYNRDETQYF. In nucleotides, the CDR3 is TGTGCCAGCAGCTACAACAGGGACGAGACCCAGTACTTC. Looking up the rest from reference TRBV7-2 and TRBJ2-5 gives the full variable domain: GAGVSQSPSNKVTEKGKDVELRCDPISGHTALYWYRQSLGQGLEFLIYFQGNSAPDKSGLPSDRFSAERTGGSVSTLTIQRTQQEDSAVYLCASSYNRDETQYFGPGTRLLVL.

The chain carries TRBV5-1 and TRBJ2-7; D remains ambiguous. CDR3 size: 14 residues. Deletions cut 0 bases from V and 4 bases from J, with 11 bases between. The V gene's germline CDR1 is SGHRS and CDR2 YFSETQ. The CDR3 loop is CASSLAATAYEQYF. In DNA, the CDR3 is TGCGCCAGCAGCTTGGCGGCCACAGCTTACGAGCAGTACTTC.

The chain links TRBV11-2 to TRBJ2-7; D perhaps matches TRBD2 (6 bases). This CDR3 region has 15 residues. Germline values: CDR1 SGHAT, CDR2 FQNNGV. Between the trimmed V and J ends, which lost 5 bases and 4 bases, there was a span of 18 bases. The CDR3 spells CASSPTLGGVYEQYF. CDR3 DNA sequence: TGTGCCAGCAGCCCTACCCTGGGAGGAGTATACGAGCAGTACTTC.

A remark on this clone: Relative to the germline gene, one junction end is altered; a read error may explain this. V and J are TRBV7-8 and TRBJ2-7; D is unresolved. The germline gives CDR1 SGHVS, CDR2 FQNEAQ. This CDR3 is built from 13 residues. The CDR3 protein is CAGSLRTSYEQYF. CDR3 coding DNA: TGTGCCGGCAGCTTACGTACTTCCTACGAGCAGTACTTC.

J is TRBJ2-1 and V is TRBV27; 7 bases map to TRBD1. Per the germline V gene, CDR1 is MNHEY and CDR2 is SMNVEV (reference sequence). V shed 5 bases, J shed 2 bases, and the junction held 6 bases outside the gene matches. The CDR3 has 15 amino acids. The CDR3, as DNA: TGTGCCAGCAGTACCTACAGGGGTGCCTACAATGAGCAGTTCTTC. Residues: CASSTYRGAYNEQFF.

This chain links TRBV7-3 with TRBJ2-5; possible D gene TRBD1, 6 bases. Germline values: CDR1 SGHTA, CDR2 FQGTGA. The CDR3 covers 13 residues. V dropped 5 bases and J dropped 3 bases, with 10 bases sitting between them. The CDR3 DNA follows: TGTGCCAGCAGCAACAACAGGGAAGAGACCCAGTACTTC. It yields the protein CASSNNREETQYF.

This chain joins TRBV6-5 and TRBJ2-1; D gene unclear. CDR3 length: 14 amino acids. The V end lost 0 bases, the J end lost 8 bases, and 11 bases lay between the germline ends. Germline V gives CDR1 MNHEY, CDR2 SVGAGI. The CDR3 bases are TGTGCCAGCAGTTACTCCTTCTTAGGTGATGAGCAGTTCTTC. Translation gives CASSYSFLGDEQFF.